This T cell receptor (beta chain) is from a study of shared clonotypes between healthy human individuals. About the study: The donor group consisted of a couple of women and a few men, aged 18 to 49.

V was pared by 2 bases and J by 3 bases, with 18 bases between. The germline gives CDR1 SGHRS, CDR2 YFSETQ. This CDR3 comprises 16 residues. Deep was the level at which the assay was run. Sequencing was performed with immunoSEQ multiplex PCR; in TCRdb, only in-frame clones are kept and a portion is missing. The sample yields some 500,000 clones, approximately 94% seen once. Sequenced material: naive CD4+ T cells sorted from blood. Stated subset: CD45RA+ positively selected. The V gene is TRBV5-1, the J gene TRBJ2-7; weak D call: TRBD1 (5 bases). The source of this sequence is a woman aged 25 to 39 in good health. This CDR3 reads CASSFTGTGGDYEQYF. CDR3 bases: TGCGCCAGCAGCTTTACAGGTACTGGTGGGGACTACGAGCAGTACTTC.